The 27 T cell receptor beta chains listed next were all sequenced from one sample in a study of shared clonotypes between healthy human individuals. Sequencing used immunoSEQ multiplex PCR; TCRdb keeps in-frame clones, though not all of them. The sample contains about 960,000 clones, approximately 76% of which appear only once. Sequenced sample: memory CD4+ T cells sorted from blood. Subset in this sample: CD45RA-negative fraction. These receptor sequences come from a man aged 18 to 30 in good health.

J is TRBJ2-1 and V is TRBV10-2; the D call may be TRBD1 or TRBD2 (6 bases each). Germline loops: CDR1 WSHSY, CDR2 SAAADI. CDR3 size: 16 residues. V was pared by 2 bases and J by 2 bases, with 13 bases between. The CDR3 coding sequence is TGCGCCAGCAGTGAGGAAGGGGGGCTAGCCTACAATGAGCAGTTCTTC. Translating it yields CASSEEGGLAYNEQFF.

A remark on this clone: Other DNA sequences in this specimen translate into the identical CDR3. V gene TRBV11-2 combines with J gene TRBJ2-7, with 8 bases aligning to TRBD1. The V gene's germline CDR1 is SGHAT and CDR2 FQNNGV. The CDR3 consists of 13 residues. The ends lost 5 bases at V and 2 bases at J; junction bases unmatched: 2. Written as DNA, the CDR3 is TGTGCCAGCAGCCCGGACAGGGCCTACGAGCAGTACTTC. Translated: CASSPDRAYEQYF.

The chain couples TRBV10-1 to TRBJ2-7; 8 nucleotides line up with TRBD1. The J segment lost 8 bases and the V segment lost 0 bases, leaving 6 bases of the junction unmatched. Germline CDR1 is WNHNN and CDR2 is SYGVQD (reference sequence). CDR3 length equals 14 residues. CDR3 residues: CASSESRTGSKQYF. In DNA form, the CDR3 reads TGCGCCAGCAGTGAGTCGAGGACAGGGAGTAAGCAGTACTTC.

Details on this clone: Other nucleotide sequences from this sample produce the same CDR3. The CDR3 bases are TGTGCCAGCAGCCCCCGTCGGGGTGGCTACGAGCAGTACTTC. Protein: CASSPRRGGYEQYF. V usage is TRBV27 and J usage is TRBJ2-7; D might be TRBD2 (5 bases). The ends were cut back, 6 bases at V and 3 bases at J, with 15 bases in the middle. Germline V CDR1 and CDR2: MNHEY, SMNVEV (reference sequence). The CDR3 loop spans 14 amino acids.

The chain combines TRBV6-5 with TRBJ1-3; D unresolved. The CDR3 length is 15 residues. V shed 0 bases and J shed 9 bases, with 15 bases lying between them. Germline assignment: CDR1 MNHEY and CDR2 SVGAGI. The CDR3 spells CASSYSRGLGGTIYF. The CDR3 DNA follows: TGTGCCAGCAGTTACTCGCGAGGGTTAGGCGGCACCATATATTTT.

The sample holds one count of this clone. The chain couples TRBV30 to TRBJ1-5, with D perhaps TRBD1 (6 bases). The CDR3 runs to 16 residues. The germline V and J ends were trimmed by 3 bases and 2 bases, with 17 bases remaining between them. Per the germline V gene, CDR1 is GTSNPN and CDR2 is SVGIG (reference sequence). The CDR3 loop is CAWSGGGGLGNQPQHF. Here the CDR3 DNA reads TGTGCCTGGAGCGGCGGGGGCGGGCTCGGCAATCAGCCCCAGCATTTT. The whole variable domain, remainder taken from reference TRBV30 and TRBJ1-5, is SQTIHQWPATLVQPVGSPLSLECTVEGTSNPNLYWYRQAAGRGLQLLFYSVGIGQISSEVPQNLSASRPQDRQFILSSKKLLLSDSGFYLCAWSGGGGLGNQPQHFGDGTRLSIL.

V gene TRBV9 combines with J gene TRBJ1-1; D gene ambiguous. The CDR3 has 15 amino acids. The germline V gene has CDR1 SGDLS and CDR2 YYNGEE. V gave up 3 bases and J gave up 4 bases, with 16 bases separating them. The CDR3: CASSAIDRASTEAFF. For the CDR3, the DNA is TGTGCCAGCAGCGCCATAGATAGGGCGAGCACTGAAGCTTTCTTT.

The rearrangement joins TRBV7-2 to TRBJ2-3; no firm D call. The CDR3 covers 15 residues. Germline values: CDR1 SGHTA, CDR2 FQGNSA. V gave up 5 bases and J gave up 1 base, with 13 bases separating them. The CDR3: CASSPDRAGTDTQYF. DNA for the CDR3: TGTGCCAGCAGCCCCGACCGGGCGGGCACAGATACGCAGTATTTT.

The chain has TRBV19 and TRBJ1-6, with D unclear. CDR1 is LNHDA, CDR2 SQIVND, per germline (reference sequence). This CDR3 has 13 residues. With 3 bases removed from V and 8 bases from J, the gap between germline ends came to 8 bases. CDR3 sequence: CASSIGSDSPLHF. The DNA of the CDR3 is TGTGCCAGTAGTATCGGAAGCGATTCACCCCTCCACTTT.

This CDR3 is CASSLLAGGLIGELFF. CDR3 coding DNA: TGTGCCAGCAGCCTCCTGGCGGGGGGGCTTATCGGGGAGCTGTTTTTT. The chain has TRBV4-2 and TRBJ2-2, with 9 positions matching TRBD2. The CDR3 runs 16 residues. Trimming removed 4 bases from V and 7 bases from J; junction bases left unmatched: 10. CDR1 is LGHNA, CDR2 YNFKEQ, per germline.

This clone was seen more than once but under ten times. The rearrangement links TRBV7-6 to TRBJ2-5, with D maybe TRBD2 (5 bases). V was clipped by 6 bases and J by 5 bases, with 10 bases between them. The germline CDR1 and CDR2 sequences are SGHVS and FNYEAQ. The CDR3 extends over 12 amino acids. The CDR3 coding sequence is TGTGCCAGCAGTTTTGGCGGGGAGACCCAGTACTTC. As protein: CASSFGGETQYF.

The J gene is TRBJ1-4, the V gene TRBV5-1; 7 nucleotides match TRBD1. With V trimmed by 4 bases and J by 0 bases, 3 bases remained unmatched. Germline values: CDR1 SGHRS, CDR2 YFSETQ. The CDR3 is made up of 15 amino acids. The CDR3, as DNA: TGCGCCAGCAGCCTGGGGACAGCAACTAATGAAAAACTGTTTTTT. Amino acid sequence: CASSLGTATNEKLFF.

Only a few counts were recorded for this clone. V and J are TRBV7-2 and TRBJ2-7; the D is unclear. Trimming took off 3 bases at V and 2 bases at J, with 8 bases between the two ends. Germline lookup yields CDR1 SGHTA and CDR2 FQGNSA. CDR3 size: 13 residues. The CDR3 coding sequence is TGTGCCAGCAGCTTTTTTGGGCCCTACGAGCAGTACTTC. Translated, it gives CASSFFGPYEQYF.

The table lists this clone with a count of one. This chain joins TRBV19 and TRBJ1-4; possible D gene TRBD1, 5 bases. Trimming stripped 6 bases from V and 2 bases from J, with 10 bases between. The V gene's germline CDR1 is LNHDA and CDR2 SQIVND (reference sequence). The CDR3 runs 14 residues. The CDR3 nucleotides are TGTGCCAGTAGCCCCGGGACGACTAATGAAAAACTGTTTTTT. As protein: CASSPGTTNEKLFF.

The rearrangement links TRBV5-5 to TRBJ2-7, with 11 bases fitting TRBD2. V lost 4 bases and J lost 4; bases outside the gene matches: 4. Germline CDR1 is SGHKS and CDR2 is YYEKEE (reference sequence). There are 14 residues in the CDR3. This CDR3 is CASSPTSGTYEQYF. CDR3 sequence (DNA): TGTGCCAGCAGCCCGACTAGCGGGACATACGAGCAGTACTTC.

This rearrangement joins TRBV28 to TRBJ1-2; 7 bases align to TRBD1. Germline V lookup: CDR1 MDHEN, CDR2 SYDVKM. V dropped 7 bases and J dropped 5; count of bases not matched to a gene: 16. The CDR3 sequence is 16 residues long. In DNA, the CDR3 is TGTGCCAGCACCACGCCCGGGACAGCACTGACGTATGGCTACACCTTC. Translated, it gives CASTTPGTALTYGYTF.

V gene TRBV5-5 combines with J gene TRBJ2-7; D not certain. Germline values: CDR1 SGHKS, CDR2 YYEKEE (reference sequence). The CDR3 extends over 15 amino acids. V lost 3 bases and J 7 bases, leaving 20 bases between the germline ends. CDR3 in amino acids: CASSSAPAGLGEQYF. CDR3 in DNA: TGTGCCAGCAGCTCCGCGCCAGCAGGATTGGGTGAGCAGTACTTC.

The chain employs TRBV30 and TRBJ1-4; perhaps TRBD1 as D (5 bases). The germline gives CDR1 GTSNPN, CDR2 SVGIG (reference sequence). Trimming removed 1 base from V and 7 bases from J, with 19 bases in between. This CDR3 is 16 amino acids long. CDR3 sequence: CAWSGLPGQGSEKLFF. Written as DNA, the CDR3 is TGTGCCTGGAGTGGACTTCCCGGGCAGGGAAGTGAAAAACTGTTTTTT. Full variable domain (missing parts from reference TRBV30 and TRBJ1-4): SQTIHQWPATLVQPVGSPLSLECTVEGTSNPNLYWYRQAAGRGLQLLFYSVGIGQISSEVPQNLSASRPQDRQFILSSKKLLLSDSGFYLCAWSGLPGQGSEKLFFGSGTQLSVL.

The CDR3 DNA reads TGTGCCAGCGCCACCGGGGGGATCGTGGAACCCCTCCACTTT. This codes for CASATGGIVEPLHF. The genes are TRBV28 and TRBJ1-6; D may be TRBD1 (5 bases). V lost 8 bases and J 12 bases, leaving 20 bases between the germline ends. This CDR3 is 14 amino acids long. Germline CDR1 MDHEN, CDR2 SYDVKM.

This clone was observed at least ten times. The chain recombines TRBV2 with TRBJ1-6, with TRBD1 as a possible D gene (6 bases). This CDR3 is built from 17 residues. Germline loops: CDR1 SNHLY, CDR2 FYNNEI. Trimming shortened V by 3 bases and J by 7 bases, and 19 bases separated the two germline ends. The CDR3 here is CASSDRDGTMGNSPLHF. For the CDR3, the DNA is TGTGCCAGCAGTGACCGGGACGGGACAATGGGGAATTCACCCCTCCACTTT.

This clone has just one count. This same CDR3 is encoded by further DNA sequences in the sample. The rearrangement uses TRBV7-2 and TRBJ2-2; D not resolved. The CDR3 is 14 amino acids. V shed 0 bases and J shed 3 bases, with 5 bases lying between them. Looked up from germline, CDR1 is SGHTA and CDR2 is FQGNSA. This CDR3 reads CASSLAGYTGELFF. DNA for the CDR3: TGTGCCAGCAGCTTAGCGGGTTACACCGGGGAGCTGTTTTTT.

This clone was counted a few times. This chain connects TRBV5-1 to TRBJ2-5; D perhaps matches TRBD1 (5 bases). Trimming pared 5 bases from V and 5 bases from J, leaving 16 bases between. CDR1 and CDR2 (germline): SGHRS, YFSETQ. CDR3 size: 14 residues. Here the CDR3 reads CASSLRDPSETQYF. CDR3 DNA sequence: TGCGCCAGCAGTCTCAGGGATCCGTCGGAGACCCAGTACTTC.

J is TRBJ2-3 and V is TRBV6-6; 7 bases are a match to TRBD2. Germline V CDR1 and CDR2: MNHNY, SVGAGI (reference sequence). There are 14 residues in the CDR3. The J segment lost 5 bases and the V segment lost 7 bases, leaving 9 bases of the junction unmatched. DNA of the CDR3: TGTGCCAGCACCAAAAGCGGGATGGGAGATACGCAGTATTTT. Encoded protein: CASTKSGMGDTQYF.

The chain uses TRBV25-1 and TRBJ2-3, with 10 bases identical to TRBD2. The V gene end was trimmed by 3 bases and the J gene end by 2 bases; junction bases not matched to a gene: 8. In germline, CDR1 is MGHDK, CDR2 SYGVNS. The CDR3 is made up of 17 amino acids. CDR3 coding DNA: TGTGCCAGCAGTGAGGGTGCAGCGGGAGGGTTCACAGATACGCAGTATTTT. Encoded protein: CASSEGAAGGFTDTQYF.

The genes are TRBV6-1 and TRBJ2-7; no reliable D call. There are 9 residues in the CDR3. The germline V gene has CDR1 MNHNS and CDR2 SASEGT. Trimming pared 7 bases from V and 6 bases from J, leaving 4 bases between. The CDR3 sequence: CASTIEQYF. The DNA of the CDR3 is TGTGCCAGCACTATCGAGCAGTACTTC.

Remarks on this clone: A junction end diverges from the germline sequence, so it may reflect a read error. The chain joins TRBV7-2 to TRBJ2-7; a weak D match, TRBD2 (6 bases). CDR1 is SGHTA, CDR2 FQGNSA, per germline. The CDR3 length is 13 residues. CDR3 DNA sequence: TGTGCTAGCAGCGAGGGACTTATCTACGAGCAGTACTTC. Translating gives CASSEGLIYEQYF. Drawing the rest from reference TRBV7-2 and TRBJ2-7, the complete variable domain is GAGVSQSPSNKVTEKGKDVELRCDPISGHTALYWYRQSLGQGLEFLIYFQGNSAPDKSGLPSDRFSAERTGGSVSTLTIQRTQQEDSAVYLCASSEGLIYEQYFGPGTRLTVT.

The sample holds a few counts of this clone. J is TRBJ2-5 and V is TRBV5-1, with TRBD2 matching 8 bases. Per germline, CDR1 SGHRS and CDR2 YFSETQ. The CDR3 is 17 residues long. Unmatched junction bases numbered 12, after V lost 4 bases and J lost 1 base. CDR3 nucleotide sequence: TGCGCCAGCAGCCCCGGTAGGTTGCGGGAGGCCCAAGAGACCCAGTACTTC. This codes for CASSPGRLREAQETQYF.